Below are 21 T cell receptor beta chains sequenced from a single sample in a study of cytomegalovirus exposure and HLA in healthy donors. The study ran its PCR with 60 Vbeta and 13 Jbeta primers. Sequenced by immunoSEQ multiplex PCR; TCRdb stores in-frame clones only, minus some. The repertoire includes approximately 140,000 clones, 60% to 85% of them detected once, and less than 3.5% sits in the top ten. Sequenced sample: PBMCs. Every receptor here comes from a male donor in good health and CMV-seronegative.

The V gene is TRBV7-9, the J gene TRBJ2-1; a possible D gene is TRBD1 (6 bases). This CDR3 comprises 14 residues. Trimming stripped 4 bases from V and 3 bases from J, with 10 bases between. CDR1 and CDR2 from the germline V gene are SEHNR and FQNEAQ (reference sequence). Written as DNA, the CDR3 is TGTGCCAGCAGCTCCTCGGACAGCTACAATGAGCAGTTCTTC. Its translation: CASSSSDSYNEQFF.

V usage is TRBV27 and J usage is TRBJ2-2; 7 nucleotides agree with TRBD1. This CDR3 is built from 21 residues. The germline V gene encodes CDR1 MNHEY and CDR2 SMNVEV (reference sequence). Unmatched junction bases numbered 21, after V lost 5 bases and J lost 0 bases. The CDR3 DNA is TGTGCCAGCAGTCGCCCTTCTTTCGTGGGACAGCAATCCGCGAACACCGGGGAGCTGTTTTTT. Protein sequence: CASSRPSFVGQQSANTGELFF.

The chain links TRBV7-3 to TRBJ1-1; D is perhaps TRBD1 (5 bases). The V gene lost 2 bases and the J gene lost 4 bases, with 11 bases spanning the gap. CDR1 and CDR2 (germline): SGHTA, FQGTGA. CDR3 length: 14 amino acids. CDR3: CASSLDSSSTEAFF. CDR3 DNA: TGTGCCAGCAGCTTAGACAGTTCCAGCACTGAAGCTTTCTTT.

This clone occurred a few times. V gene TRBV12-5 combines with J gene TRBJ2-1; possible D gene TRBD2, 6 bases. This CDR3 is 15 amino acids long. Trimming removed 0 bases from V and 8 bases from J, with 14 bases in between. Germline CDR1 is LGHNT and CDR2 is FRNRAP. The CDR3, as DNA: TGTGCTAGTGGTTTGGTACTGGGGGGTTTCGATGAGCAGTTCTTC. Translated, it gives CASGLVLGGFDEQFF. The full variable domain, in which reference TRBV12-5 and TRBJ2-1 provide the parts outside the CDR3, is DARVTQTPRHKVTEMGQEVTMRCQPILGHNTVFWYRQTMMQGLELLAYFRNRAPLDDSGMPKDRFSAEMPDATLATLKIQPSEPRDSAVYFCASGLVLGGFDEQFFGPGTRLTVL.

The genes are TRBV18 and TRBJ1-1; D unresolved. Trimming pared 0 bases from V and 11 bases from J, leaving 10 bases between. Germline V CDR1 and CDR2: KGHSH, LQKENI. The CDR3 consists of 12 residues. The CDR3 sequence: CASSPPSVWAFF. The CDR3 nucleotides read TGTGCCAGCTCACCACCTTCAGTGTGGGCTTTCTTT.

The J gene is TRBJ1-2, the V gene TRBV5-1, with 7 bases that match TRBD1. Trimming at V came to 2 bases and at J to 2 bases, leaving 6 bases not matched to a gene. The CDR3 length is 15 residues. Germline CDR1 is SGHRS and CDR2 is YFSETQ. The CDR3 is CASSFDREKNYGYTF. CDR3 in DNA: TGCGCCAGCAGCTTTGACAGGGAAAAGAACTATGGCTACACCTTC.

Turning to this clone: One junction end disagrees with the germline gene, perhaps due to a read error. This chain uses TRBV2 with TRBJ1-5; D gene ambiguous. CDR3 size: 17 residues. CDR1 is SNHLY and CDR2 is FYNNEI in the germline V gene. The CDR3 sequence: CASCDSRSPRGNQPQHF. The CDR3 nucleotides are TGTGCCAGCTGTGATAGCCGGTCCCCGAGGGGCAATCAGCCCCAGCATTTT.

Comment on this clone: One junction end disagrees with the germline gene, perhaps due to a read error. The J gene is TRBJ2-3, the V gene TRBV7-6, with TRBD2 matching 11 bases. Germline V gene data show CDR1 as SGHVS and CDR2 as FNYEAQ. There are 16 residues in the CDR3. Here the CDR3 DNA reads TGTGCCCGCAGCTTAGGGGTAGCGGGGGGGCCCCAACCCAGATATTTT. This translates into CARSLGVAGGPQPRYF.

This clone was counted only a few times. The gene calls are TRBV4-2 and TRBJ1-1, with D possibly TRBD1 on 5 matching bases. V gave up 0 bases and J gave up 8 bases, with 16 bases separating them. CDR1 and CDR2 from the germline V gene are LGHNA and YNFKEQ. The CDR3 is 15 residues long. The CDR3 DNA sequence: TGTGCCAGCAGCCAAGATTGGCGGGACCGAAGCGAAGCTTTCTTT. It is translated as CASSQDWRDRSEAFF.

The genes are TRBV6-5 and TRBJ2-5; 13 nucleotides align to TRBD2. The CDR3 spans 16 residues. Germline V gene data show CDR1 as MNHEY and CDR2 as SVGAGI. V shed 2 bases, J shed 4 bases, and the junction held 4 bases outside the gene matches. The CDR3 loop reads CASSYGGLAGVETQYF. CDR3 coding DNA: TGTGCCAGCAGTTACGGAGGACTAGCGGGAGTAGAGACCCAGTACTTC.

CDR3: CSVGADTQYF. In DNA form, the CDR3 reads TGCAGCGTGGGGGCGGATACGCAGTATTTT. J is TRBJ2-3 and V is TRBV29-1; tentatively, D is TRBD1 (6 bases). V was pared by 6 bases and J by 6 bases, with 7 bases between. The CDR3 has 10 amino acids. Germline V lookup: CDR1 SQVTM, CDR2 ANQGSEA.

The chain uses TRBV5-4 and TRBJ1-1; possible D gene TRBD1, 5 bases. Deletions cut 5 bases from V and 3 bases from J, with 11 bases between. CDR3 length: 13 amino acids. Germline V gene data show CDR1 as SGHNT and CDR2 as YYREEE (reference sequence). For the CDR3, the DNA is TGTGCCAGCAGGTTCGGGGGGGACACTGAAGCTTTCTTT. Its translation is CASRFGGDTEAFF. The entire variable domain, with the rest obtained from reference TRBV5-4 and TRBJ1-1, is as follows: ETGVTQSPTHLIKTRGQQVTLRCSSQSGHNTVSWYQQALGQGPQFIFQYYREEENGRGNFPPRFSGLQFPNYSSELNVNALELDDSALYLCASRFGGDTEAFFGQGTRLTVV.

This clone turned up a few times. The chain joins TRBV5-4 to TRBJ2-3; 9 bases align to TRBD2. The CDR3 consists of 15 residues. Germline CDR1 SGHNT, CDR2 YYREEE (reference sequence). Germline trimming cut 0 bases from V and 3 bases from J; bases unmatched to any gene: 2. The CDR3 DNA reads TGTGCCAGCAGCTTGGGCGGGAGGGGGACAGATACGCAGTATTTT. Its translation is CASSLGGRGTDTQYF.

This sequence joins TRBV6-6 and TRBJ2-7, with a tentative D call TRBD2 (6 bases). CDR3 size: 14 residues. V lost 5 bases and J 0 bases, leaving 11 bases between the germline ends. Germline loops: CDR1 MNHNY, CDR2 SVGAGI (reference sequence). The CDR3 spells CASSVGLSSYEQYF. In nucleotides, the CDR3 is TGTGCCAGCAGTGTGGGACTGAGCTCCTACGAGCAGTACTTC.

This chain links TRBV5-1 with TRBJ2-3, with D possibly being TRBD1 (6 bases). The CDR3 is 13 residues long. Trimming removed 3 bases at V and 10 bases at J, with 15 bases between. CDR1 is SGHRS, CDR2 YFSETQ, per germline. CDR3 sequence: CASSWDQGSSQYF. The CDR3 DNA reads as TGCGCCAGCAGCTGGGACCAGGGGAGTTCGCAGTATTTT.

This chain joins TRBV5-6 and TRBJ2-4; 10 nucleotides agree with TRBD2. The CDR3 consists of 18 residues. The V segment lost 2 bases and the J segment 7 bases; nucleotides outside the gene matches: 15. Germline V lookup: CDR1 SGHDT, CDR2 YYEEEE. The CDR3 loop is CASSFLAGVSGFGNIQYF. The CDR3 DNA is TGTGCCAGCAGCTTTCTAGCGGGAGTATCTGGGTTCGGGAACATTCAGTACTTC. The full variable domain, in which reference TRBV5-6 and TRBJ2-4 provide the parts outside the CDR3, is DAGVTQSPTHLIKTRGQQVTLRCSPKSGHDTVSWYQQALGQGPQFIFQYYEEEERQRGNFPDRFSGHQFPNYSSELNVNALLLGDSALYLCASSFLAGVSGFGNIQYFGAGTRLSVL.

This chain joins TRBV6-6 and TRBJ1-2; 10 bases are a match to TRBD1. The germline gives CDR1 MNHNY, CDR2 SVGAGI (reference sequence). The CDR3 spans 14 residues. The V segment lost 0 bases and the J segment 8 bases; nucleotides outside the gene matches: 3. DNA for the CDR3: TGTGCCAGCAGTTACTCCGGGACAGGGGTAGGCTACACCTTC. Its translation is CASSYSGTGVGYTF.

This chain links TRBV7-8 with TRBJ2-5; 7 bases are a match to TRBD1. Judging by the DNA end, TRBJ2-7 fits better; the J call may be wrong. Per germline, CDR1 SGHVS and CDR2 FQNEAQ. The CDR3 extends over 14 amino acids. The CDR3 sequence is CASRRQGDSYEQYF. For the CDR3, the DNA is TGTGCCAGCAGGCGACAGGGAGACTCCTACGAGCAGTACTTC.

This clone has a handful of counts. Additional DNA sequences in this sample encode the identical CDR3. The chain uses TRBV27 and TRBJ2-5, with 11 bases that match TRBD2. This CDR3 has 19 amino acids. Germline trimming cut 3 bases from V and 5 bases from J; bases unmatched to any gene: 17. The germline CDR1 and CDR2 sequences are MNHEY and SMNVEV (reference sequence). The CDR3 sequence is CASSLIVLLAGVIKETQYF. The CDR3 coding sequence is TGTGCCAGCAGTTTGATCGTGTTACTAGCGGGGGTAATTAAGGAGACCCAGTACTTC.

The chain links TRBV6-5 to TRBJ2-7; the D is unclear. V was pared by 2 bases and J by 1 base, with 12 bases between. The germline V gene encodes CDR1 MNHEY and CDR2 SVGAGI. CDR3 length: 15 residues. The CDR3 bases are TGTGCCAGCAGTTACGCGTCAGGATCATCCTACGAGCAGTACTTC. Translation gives CASSYASGSSYEQYF.

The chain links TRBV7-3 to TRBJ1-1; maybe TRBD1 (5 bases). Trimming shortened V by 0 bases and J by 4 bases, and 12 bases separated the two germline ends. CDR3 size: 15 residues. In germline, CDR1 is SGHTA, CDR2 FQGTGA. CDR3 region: CASSLTSQGGTEAFF. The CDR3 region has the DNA TGTGCCAGCAGCTTAACGTCGCAGGGTGGCACTGAAGCTTTCTTT.